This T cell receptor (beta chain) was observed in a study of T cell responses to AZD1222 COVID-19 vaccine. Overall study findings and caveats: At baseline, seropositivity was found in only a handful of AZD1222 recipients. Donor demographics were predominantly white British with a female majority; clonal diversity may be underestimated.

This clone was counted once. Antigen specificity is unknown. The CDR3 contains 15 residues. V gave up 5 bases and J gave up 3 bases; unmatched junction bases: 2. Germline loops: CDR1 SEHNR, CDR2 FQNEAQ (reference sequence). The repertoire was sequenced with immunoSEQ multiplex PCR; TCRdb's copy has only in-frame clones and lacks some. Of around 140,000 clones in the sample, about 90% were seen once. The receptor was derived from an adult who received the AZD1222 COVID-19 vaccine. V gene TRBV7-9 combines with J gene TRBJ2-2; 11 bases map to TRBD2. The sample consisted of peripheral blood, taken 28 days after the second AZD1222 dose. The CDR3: CASSHSGRDTGELFF. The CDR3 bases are TGTGCCAGCAGCCATAGCGGGAGGGACACCGGGGAGCTGTTTTTT.